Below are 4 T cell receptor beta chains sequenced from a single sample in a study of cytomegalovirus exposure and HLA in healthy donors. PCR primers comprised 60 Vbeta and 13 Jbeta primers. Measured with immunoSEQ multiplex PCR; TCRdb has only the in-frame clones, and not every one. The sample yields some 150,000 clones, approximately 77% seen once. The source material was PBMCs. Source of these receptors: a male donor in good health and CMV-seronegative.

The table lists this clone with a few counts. The CDR3 is CASSFAGLAGESYEQYF. The CDR3 bases are TGTGCCAGCAGTTTTGCGGGGCTAGCGGGAGAAAGCTACGAGCAGTACTTC. This chain connects TRBV28 to TRBJ2-7; 10 bases are a match to TRBD2. CDR1 MDHEN and CDR2 SYDVKM come from the germline V gene. The CDR3 sequence is 17 residues long. Trimming at V came to 3 bases and at J to 3 bases, leaving 11 bases not matched to a gene. Complete variable domain (other parts from reference TRBV28 and TRBJ2-7): DVKVTQSSRYLVKRTGEKVFLECVQDMDHENMFWYRQDPGLGLRLIYFSYDVKMKEKGDIPEGYSVSREKKERFSLILESASTNQTSMYLCASSFAGLAGESYEQYFGPGTRLTVT.

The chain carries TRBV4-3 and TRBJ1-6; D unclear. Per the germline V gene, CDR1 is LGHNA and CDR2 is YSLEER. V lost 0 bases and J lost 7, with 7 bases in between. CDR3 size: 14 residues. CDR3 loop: CASSQDPFNSPLHF. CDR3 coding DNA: TGCGCCAGCAGCCAAGATCCGTTCAATTCACCCCTCCACTTT.

Here the CDR3 DNA reads TGTGCCAGCAGCCCCAGGGGACGGAGCAATCAGCCCCAGCATTTT. It encodes CASSPRGRSNQPQHF. The chain combines TRBV9 with TRBJ1-5, with a possible D match to TRBD1 (6 bases). V shed 4 bases and J shed 1 base, with 12 bases lying between them. Germline V gene sequence: CDR1 SGDLS, CDR2 YYNGEE. This CDR3 region has 15 residues.

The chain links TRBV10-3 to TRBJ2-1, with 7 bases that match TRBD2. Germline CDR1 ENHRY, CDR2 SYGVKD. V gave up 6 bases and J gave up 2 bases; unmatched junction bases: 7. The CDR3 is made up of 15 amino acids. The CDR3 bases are TGTGCCATCAGGCCGCGGGAGATCGCCTACAATGAGCAGTTCTTC. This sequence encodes CAIRPREIAYNEQFF.